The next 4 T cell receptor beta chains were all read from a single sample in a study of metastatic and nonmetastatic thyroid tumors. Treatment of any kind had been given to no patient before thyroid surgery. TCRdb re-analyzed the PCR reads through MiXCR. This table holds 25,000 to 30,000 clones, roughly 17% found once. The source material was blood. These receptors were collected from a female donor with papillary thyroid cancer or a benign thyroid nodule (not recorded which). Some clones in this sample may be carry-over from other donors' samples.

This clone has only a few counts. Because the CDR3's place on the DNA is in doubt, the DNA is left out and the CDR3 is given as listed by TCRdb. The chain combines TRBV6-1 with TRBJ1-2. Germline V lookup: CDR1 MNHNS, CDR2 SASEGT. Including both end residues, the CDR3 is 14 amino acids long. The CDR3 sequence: CASSTSLPLDGYTF.

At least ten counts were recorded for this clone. DNA of the CDR3: TGCGCCAGCAGCTTTAGCGGAGCCACAGATACGCAGTATTTT. Translating it yields CASSFSGATDTQYF. The rearrangement uses TRBV5-1 and TRBJ2-3; tentative D call: TRBD2 (6 bases). The V gene's germline CDR1 is SGHRS and CDR2 YFSETQ. The CDR3 is made up of 14 amino acids. With 2 bases removed from V and 2 bases from J, the gap between germline ends came to 9 bases.

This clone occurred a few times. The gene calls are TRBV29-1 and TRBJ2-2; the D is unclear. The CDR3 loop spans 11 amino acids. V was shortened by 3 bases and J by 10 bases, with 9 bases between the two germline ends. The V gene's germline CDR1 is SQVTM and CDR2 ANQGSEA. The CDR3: CSVEGVVELFF. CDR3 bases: TGCAGCGTTGAGGGTGTCGTGGAGCTGTTTTTT.

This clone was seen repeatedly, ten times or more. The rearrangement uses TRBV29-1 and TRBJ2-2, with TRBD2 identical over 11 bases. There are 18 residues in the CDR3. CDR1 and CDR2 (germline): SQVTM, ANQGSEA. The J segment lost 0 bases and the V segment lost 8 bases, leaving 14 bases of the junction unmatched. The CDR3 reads CSPIPFLAGGSNTGELFF. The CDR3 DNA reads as TGCAGCCCAATCCCGTTTTTAGCGGGAGGGTCGAACACCGGGGAGCTGTTTTTT.